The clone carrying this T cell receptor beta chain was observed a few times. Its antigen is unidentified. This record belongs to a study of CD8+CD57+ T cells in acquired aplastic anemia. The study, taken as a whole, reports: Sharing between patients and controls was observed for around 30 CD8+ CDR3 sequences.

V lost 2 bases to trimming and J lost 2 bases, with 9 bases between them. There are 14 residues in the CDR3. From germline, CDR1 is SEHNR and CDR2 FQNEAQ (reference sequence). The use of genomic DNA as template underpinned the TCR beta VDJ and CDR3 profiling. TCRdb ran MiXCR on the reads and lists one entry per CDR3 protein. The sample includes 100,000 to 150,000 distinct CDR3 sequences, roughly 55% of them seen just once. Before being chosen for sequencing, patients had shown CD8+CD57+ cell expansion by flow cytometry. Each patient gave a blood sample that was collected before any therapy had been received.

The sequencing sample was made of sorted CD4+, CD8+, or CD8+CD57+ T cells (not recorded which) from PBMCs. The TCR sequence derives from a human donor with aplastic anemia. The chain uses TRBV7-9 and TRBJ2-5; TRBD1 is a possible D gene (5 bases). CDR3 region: CASSLTGFQETQYF. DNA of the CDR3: TGTGCCAGCAGCTTAACAGGTTTTCAAGAGACCCAGTACTTC.